This T cell receptor (beta chain) originates from a study of blood T cell repertoires in COVID-19. As for the study in general: Samples representing acute and convalescent COVID-19 were sourced from the United States, Italy and Spain. Sources were T cells, B-cell-depleted T cells, or PBMCs; the material itself was cDNA or gDNA.

This clone was detected a few times. Trimming at V came to 3 bases and at J to 4 bases, leaving 13 bases not matched to a gene. CDR1 is SGHNT, CDR2 YYREEE, per germline (reference sequence). This CDR3 has 16 amino acids. Authors' data handling: Amplified reference gene primers provided the basis for estimating nucleated cell counts. Using immunoSEQ multiplex PCR, the repertoire was profiled, and TCRdb retains in-frame clones only, with some absent. Clone size and the V and J calls come from that table; the DNA yielded D and trimming. This sample carries about 440,000 clones, around 89% of them seen once, and the ten largest clones take 4% to 5.5%.

This chain joins TRBV5-4 and TRBJ2-7, with 7 bases that match TRBD1. This clonotype was sampled from a woman in her 30s with acute or convalescent COVID-19. Sequencing was performed on peripheral blood. The CDR3 loop reads CASSYEQDRTIYEQYF. The CDR3 nucleotides read TGTGCCAGCAGCTACGAACAGGACAGGACCATTTACGAGCAGTACTTC.